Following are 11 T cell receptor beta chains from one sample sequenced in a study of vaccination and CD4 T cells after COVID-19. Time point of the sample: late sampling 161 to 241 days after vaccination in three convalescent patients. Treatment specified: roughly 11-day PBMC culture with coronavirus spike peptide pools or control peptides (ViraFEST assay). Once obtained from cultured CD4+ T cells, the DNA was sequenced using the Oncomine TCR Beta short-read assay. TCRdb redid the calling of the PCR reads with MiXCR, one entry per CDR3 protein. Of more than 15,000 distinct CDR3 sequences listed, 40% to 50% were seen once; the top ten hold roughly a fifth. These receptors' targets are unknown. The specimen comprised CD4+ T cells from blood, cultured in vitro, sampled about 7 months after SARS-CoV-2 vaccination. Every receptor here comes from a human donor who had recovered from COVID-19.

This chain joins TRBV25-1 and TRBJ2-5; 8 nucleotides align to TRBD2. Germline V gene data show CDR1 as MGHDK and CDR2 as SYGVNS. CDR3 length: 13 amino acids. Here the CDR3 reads CACGGHGEETQYF. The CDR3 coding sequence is TGTGCTTGCGGGGGGCACGGGGAAGAGACCCAGTACTTC.

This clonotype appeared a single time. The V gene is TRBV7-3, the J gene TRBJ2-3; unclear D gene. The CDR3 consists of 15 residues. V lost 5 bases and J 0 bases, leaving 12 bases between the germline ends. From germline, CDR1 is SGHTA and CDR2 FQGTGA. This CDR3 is CASSPLRHSTDTQYF. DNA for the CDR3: TGTGCCAGCAGCCCTCTCAGACATAGCACAGATACGCAGTATTTT.

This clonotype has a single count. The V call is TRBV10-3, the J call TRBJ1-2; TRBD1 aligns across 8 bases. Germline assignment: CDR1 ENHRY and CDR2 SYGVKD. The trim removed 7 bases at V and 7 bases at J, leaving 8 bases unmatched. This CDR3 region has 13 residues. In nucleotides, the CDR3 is TGTGCCATCACCTCAGGGGGCAATGGTGGCTACACCTTC. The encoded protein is CAITSGGNGGYTF.

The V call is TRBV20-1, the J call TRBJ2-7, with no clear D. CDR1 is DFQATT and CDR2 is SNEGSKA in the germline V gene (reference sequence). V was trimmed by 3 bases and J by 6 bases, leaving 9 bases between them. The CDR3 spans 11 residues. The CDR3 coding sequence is TGCAGTGCTAGTAAAGGGTTCGAGCAGTACTTC. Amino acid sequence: CSASKGFEQYF.

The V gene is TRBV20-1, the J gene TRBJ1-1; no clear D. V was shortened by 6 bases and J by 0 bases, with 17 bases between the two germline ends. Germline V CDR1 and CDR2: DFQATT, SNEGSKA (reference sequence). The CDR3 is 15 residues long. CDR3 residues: CSARSAWTMNTEAFF. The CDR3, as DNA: TGCAGTGCCCGATCCGCGTGGACTATGAACACTGAAGCTTTCTTT.

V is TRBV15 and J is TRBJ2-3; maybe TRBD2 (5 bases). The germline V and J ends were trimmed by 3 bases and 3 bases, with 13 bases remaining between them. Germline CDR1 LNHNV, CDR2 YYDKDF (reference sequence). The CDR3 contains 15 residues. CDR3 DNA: TGTGCCACCAGCAGGTCTTACGGGGAAACAGATACGCAGTATTTT. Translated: CATSRSYGETDTQYF.

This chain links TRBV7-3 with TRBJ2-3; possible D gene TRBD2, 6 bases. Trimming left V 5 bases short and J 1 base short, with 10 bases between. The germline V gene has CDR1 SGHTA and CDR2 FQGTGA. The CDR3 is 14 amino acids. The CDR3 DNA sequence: TGTGCCAGCAGCGGTATAGCGGGCACAGATACGCAGTATTTT. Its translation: CASSGIAGTDTQYF.

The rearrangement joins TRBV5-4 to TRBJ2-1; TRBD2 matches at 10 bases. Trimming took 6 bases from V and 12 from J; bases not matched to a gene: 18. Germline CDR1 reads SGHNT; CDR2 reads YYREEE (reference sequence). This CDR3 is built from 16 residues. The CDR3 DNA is TGTGCCAGCACCTACATGGCTAGCGGGGGCCCGTCGGGGCAGTTCTTC. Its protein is CASTYMASGGPSGQFF. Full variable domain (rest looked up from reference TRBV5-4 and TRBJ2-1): ETGVTQSPTHLIKTRGQQVTLRCSSQSGHNTVSWYQQALGQGPQFIFQYYREEENGRGNFPPRFSGLQFPNYSSELNVNALELDDSALYLCASTYMASGGPSGQFFGPGTRLTVL.

The CDR3 is CASSLTGPNQPQHF. The CDR3 bases are TGTGCCAGCAGCCTGACAGGGCCCAATCAGCCCCAGCATTTT. The chain employs TRBV14 and TRBJ1-5; 7 bases map to TRBD1. The V gene's germline CDR1 is SGHDN and CDR2 FVKESK. Trimming took 4 bases from V and 3 from J; bases not matched to a gene: 3. The CDR3 has 14 amino acids.

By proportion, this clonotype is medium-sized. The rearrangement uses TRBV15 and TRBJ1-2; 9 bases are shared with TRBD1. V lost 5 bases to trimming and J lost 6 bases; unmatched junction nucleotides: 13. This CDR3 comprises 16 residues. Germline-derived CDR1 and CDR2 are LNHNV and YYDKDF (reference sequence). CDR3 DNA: TGTGCCACCAGCCCCCTACCGGGACAGGGCTCGGATGGCTACACCTTC. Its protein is CATSPLPGQGSDGYTF.

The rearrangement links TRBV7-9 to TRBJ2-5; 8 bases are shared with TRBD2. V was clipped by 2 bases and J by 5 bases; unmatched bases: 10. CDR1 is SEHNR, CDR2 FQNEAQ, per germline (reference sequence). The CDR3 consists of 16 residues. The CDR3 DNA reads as TGTGCCAGCAGCTTATATTGGTCGGGGGGGAAGGAGACCCAGTACTTC. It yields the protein CASSLYWSGGKETQYF. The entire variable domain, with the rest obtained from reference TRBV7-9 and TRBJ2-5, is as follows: DTGVSQNPRHKITKRGQNVTFRCDPISEHNRLYWYRQTLGQGPEFLTYFQNEAQLEKSRLLSDRFSAERPKGSFSTLEIQRTEQGDSAMYLCASSLYWSGGKETQYFGPGTRLLVL.